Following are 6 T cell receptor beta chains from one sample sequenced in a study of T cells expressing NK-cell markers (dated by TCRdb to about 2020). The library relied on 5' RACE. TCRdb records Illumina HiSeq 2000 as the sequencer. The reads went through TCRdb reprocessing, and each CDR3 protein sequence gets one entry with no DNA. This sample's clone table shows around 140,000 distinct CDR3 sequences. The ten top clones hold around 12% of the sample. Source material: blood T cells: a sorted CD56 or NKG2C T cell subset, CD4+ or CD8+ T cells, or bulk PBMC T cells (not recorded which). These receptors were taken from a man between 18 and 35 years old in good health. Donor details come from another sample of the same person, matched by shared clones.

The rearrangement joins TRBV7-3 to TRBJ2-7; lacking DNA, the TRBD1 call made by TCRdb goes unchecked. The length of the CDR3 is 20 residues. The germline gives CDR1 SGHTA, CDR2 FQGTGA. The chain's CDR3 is CASSSTGPTTGTGLVYEQYF.

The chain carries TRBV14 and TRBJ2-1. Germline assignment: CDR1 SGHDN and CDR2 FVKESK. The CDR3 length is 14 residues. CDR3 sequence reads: CASSQRVTSDEQFF.

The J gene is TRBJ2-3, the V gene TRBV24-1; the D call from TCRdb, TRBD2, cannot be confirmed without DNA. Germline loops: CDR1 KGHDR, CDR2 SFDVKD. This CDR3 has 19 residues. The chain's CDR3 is CATSDLGRAGVSGTDTQYF.

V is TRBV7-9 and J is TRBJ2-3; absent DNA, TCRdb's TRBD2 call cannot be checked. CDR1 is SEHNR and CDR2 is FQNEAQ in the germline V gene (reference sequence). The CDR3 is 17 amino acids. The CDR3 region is CASRNRMVAGVTDTQYF.

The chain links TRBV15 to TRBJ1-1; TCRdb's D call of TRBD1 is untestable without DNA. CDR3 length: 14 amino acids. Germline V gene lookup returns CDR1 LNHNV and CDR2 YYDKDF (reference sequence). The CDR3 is CATPAEGVNTEAFF.

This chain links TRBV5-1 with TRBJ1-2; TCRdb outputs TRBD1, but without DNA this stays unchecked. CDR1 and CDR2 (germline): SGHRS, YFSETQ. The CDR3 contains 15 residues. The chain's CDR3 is CASSWTGGDVYGYTF.